This T cell receptor (beta chain) was captured in a study of T cells in Graves' hyperthyroidism and ophthalmopathy. General study findings and limits: Blood also carried most thyroid clonotypes expanded above 0.001.

Thyroid ultrasound, orbital computed tomography, clinical symptoms, and serum thyroxine and TRAb underpinned diagnoses. Researchers took RNA transcripts and amplified the TCR beta CDR3 regions from them. The HTBI primer set drove a first-round RT-PCR of the TCR CDR3. TCRdb re-called the multiplex PCR reads through MiXCR, storing one row per CDR3 protein. This table holds under 700,000 distinct CDR3 sequences, over 15% found once. Notes on this clonotype: Its antigen remains unknown.

The CDR3 is 16 residues long. Germline assignment: CDR1 SGHRS and CDR2 YFSETQ. The J segment lost 1 base and the V segment lost 4 bases, leaving 6 bases of the junction unmatched. Sequencing was done on a sample of blood. The sequence derives from a woman between 18 and 29 years old with Graves' hyperthyroidism. The chain recombines TRBV5-1 with TRBJ2-5; 11 bases line up with TRBD2. DNA for the CDR3: TGCGCCAGCAGCGTTCTAGCGGGGGGTATCCAAGAGACCCAGTACTTC. Amino acids: CASSVLAGGIQETQYF.